These 20 T cell receptor beta chains were sequenced from one sample in a study of T-cell memory formation after mild COVID-19. TCRdb independently ran MiXCR on the 5' RACE reads; one entry per CDR3 protein. The table includes about 88,000 distinct CDR3 sequences, approximately 23% detected once. The sample was PBMCs or a T cell subset sorted from them (not recorded which). These receptors were collected from a man younger than 30 who had mild COVID-19 (a few samples of this study predate the infection). Cell type and time point are not known.

This clonotype is termed medium-sized. The rearrangement links TRBV20-1 to TRBJ2-7; the D gene is possibly TRBD1 (5 bases). V gave up 1 base and J gave up 0 bases, with 10 bases separating them. Germline CDR1 DFQATT, CDR2 SNEGSKA (reference sequence). The CDR3 runs to 14 residues. The CDR3 region has the DNA TGCAGTGCTAGAGGTGGAGACAGCTCCTACGAGCAGTACGTC. It yields the protein CSARGGDSSYEQYV.

The rearrangement joins TRBV7-9 to TRBJ1-1, with D possibly TRBD1 on 5 matching bases. The germline CDR1 and CDR2 sequences are SEHNR and FQNEAQ (reference sequence). CDR3 length equals 15 residues. Trimming removed 1 base from V and 4 bases from J, with 13 bases in between. CDR3 amino acids: CASSLVGQGATEAFF. CDR3 DNA sequence: TGTGCCAGCAGCTTAGTGGGTCAGGGCGCCACTGAAGCTTTCTTT.

V is TRBV12-3 or TRBV12-4 and J is TRBJ1-2; D is perhaps TRBD1 (5 bases). With 6 bases removed from V and 4 bases from J, the gap between germline ends came to 12 bases. The CDR3 loop spans 13 amino acids. This CDR3 is CASRSGGSYGYTF. DNA for the CDR3: TGTGCCAGCAGGTCCGGGGGGTCCTATGGCTACACCTTC.

The gene calls are TRBV5-1 and TRBJ2-5; D is ambiguous. The CDR3 length is 14 residues. The V and J ends lost 5 bases and 2 bases respectively, with 13 bases between them. CDR1 SGHRS and CDR2 YFSETQ come from the germline V gene. The CDR3 protein is CASRGIGRQETQYF. The CDR3 DNA reads TGCGCCAGCAGGGGGATCGGACGGCAAGAGACCCAGTACTTC. Variable domain in full (rest from reference TRBV5-1 and TRBJ2-5): KAGVTQTPRYLIKTRGQQVTLSCSPISGHRSVSWYQQTPGQGLQFLFEYFSETQRNKGNFPGRFSGRQFSNSRSEMNVSTLELGDSALYLCASRGIGRQETQYFGPGTRLLVL.

This rearrangement joins TRBV27 to TRBJ1-5; the D is unclear. V lost 6 bases and J 8 bases, leaving 20 bases between the germline ends. The CDR3 runs to 15 residues. Germline CDR1 reads MNHEY; CDR2 reads SMNVEV (reference sequence). Here the CDR3 reads CASSPGGIPVEPQHF. The CDR3 DNA reads TGTGCCAGCAGCCCAGGTGGCATTCCCGTCGAGCCCCAGCATTTT.

This chain connects TRBV5-1 to TRBJ1-4; the match to TRBD1 covers 7 bases. Germline-derived CDR1 and CDR2 are SGHRS and YFSETQ. The V segment lost 3 bases and the J segment 5 bases; nucleotides outside the gene matches: 7. The CDR3 runs to 15 residues. CDR3 sequence reads: CASSWGGQKNEKLFF. CDR3 bases: TGCGCCAGCAGCTGGGGGGGACAGAAAAATGAAAAACTGTTTTTT. Together with reference TRBV5-1 and TRBJ1-4, the CDR3 gives the full variable domain: KAGVTQTPRYLIKTRGQQVTLSCSPISGHRSVSWYQQTPGQGLQFLFEYFSETQRNKGNFPGRFSGRQFSNSRSEMNVSTLELGDSALYLCASSWGGQKNEKLFFGSGTQLSVL.

This clonotype showed up just a few times. J is TRBJ1-1 and V is TRBV27, with a weak D call TRBD1 (6 bases). The V gene lost 5 bases and the J gene lost 5 bases, with 15 bases spanning the gap. The CDR3 is made up of 14 amino acids. Germline CDR1 is MNHEY and CDR2 is SMNVEV (reference sequence). CDR3 nucleotide sequence: TGTGCCAGCAGTCCCGACAGGCTACAGACTGAAGCTTTCTTT. Protein: CASSPDRLQTEAFF.

Many counts were recorded for this clonotype. The rearrangement joins TRBV7-8 to TRBJ2-5; TRBD2 might be the D (6 bases). V lost 5 bases and J lost 5, with 15 bases in between. The CDR3 is 14 residues long. Germline V gene data show CDR1 as SGHVS and CDR2 as FQNEAQ. In DNA form, the CDR3 reads TGTGCCAGCAGCCCGCACGGGAGTGAGGAGACCCAGTACTTC. This gives the protein CASSPHGSEETQYF. The full variable domain, rest sourced from reference TRBV7-8 and TRBJ2-5, is GAGVSQSPRYKVAKRGQDVALRCDPISGHVSLFWYQQALGQGPEFLTYFQNEAQLDKSGLPSDRFFAERPEGSVSTLKIQRTQQEDSAVYLCASSPHGSEETQYFGPGTRLLVL.

This chain links TRBV6-6 with TRBJ2-1; D is possibly TRBD1 (6 bases). The CDR3 contains 16 residues. Germline V gene lookup returns CDR1 MNHNY and CDR2 SVGAGI (reference sequence). Trimming removed 7 bases from V and 3 bases from J, with 19 bases in between. The CDR3 bases are TGTGCCAGCAACGAGCCGGGACGGACAGTCTACAATGAGCAGTTCTTC. It codes for CASNEPGRTVYNEQFF.

For the CDR3, the DNA is TGTGCCAGCAGTGAAGGGTGGGGGGAGCAGTTCTTC. It specifies CASSEGWGEQFF. This chain connects TRBV6-1 to TRBJ2-1; D is possibly TRBD1 or TRBD2 (5 bases each). Germline assignment: CDR1 MNHNS and CDR2 SASEGT. V shed 1 base and J shed 10 bases, with 8 bases lying between them. The CDR3 is 12 residues long.

This clonotype has more than one count but fewer than ten. This chain uses TRBV6-6 with TRBJ2-1; D not resolved. V lost 10 bases, J lost 10 bases, and 20 bases lay in between. CDR3 length equals 13 residues. From germline, CDR1 is MNHNY and CDR2 SVGAGI (reference sequence). CDR3 residues: CATAPPDLTEQFF. CDR3 coding DNA: TGTGCCACCGCGCCCCCGGACCTCACGGAGCAGTTCTTC.

This clonotype occurred a few times. The chain has TRBV28 and TRBJ2-3; TRBD1 matches at 12 bases. Germline trimming cut 8 bases from V and 5 bases from J; bases unmatched to any gene: 5. The CDR3 consists of 14 residues. Germline V lookup: CDR1 MDHEN, CDR2 SYDVKM. This CDR3 reads CASGDRGLVDTQYF. The CDR3 nucleotides read TGTGCCAGCGGGGACAGGGGGCTTGTAGATACGCAGTATTTT.

The gene calls are TRBV12-3 or TRBV12-4 and TRBJ2-7; D possibly corresponds to TRBD2 (5 bases). This CDR3 has 12 amino acids. V was pared by 3 bases and J by 7 bases, with 10 bases between. The CDR3 sequence: CASSFGLREQYF. The DNA of the CDR3 is TGTGCCAGCAGTTTCGGACTCCGGGAGCAGTACTTC.

The V and J genes are TRBV5-1 and TRBJ2-3; D not certain. Germline V gene lookup returns CDR1 SGHRS and CDR2 YFSETQ. The length of the CDR3 is 15 residues. Trimming removed 0 bases at V and 6 bases at J, with 14 bases between. The CDR3 DNA sequence: TGCGCCAGCAGCTTGGAGGCAACCCTGGCCGATACGCAGTATTTT. The encoded protein is CASSLEATLADTQYF.

There are a few counts of this clonotype. The V and J genes are TRBV21-1 and TRBJ2-7. TRBV21-1 is a pseudogene locus. The CDR3 consists of 11 residues. The CDR3 spells CASSPRYEQYV. The CDR3 DNA sequence: TGTGCCAGCAGCCCCCGCTACGAGCAGTACGTC.

V is TRBV19 and J is TRBJ1-1, with 7 bases matching TRBD1. This CDR3 has 14 amino acids. Germline lookup yields CDR1 LNHDA and CDR2 SQIVND (reference sequence). Unmatched junction bases numbered 9, after V lost 5 bases and J lost 6 bases. The CDR3: CASSPPGDSSEAFF. The DNA of the CDR3 is TGTGCCAGTAGTCCCCCTGGGGACAGTTCTGAAGCTTTCTTT.

The J gene is TRBJ2-2, the V gene TRBV12-3 or TRBV12-4, with D perhaps given as TRBD1 or TRBD2 (5 bases each). V was clipped by 3 bases and J by 4 bases, with 6 bases between them. CDR3 size: 13 residues. The CDR3 region has the DNA TGTGCCAGCAGTTTTGGGGGCACCGGGGAGCTGTTTTTT. It is translated as CASSFGGTGELFF.

The gene calls are TRBV12-3 or TRBV12-4 and TRBJ2-1; possibly TRBD2 for D (6 bases). This CDR3 comprises 12 residues. Between the trimmed V and J ends, which lost 7 bases and 7 bases, there was a span of 11 bases. The CDR3 protein is CASTEGRNEQFF. In DNA, the CDR3 is TGTGCCAGCACCGAGGGGAGGAATGAGCAGTTCTTC.

This clonotype was picked up a small number of times. V and J are TRBV25-1 and TRBJ1-6, with TRBD1 as a possible D gene (5 bases). From germline, CDR1 is MGHDK and CDR2 SYGVNS. This CDR3 has 13 amino acids. The germline V and J ends were trimmed by 4 bases and 14 bases, with 15 bases remaining between them. CDR3 nucleotides: TGTGCCAGCAGTGCCGGGACCTCCATCACCCTCCACTTT. This codes for CASSAGTSITLHF.

Within the sample, this clonotype is medium-sized. This sequence joins TRBV13 and TRBJ2-7; TRBD2 matches 12 bases. Germline CDR1 reads PRHDT; CDR2 reads FYEKMQ (reference sequence). This CDR3 comprises 19 residues. V trimming: 5 bases; J trimming: 1 base; junction bases outside the gene matches: 15. CDR3 residues: CASSPKTSSGGARSYEQYF. As DNA, the CDR3 is TGTGCCAGCAGCCCAAAGACCTCTAGCGGGGGGGCCCGGTCCTACGAGCAGTACTTC. Full variable domain (rest looked up from reference TRBV13 and TRBJ2-7): AAGVIQSPRHLIKEKRETATLKCYPIPRHDTVYWYQQGPGQDPQFLISFYEKMQSDKGSIPDRFSAQQFSDYHSELNMSSLELGDSALYFCASSPKTSSGGARSYEQYFGPGTRLTVT.